The 21 T cell receptor beta chains in this list originate from one sample, sequenced in a study of T cell responses to AZD1222 COVID-19 vaccine. TCRdb keeps only in-frame clones here, not all; method: immunoSEQ multiplex PCR. The sample lists around 100,000 clones; about 93% were seen once. Sequenced material: peripheral blood, taken on day 0 of AZD1222 vaccination. These receptor sequences come from an adult in good health.

The rearrangement joins TRBV9 to TRBJ1-6; 7 positions agree with TRBD1. V gave up 0 bases and J gave up 10 bases; unmatched junction bases: 7. Germline CDR1 and CDR2: SGDLS and YYNGEE. The CDR3 consists of 15 residues. The CDR3 region has the DNA TGTGCCAGCAGCGTAGACCGACAGGGAGGATCACCCCTCCACTTT. This codes for CASSVDRQGGSPLHF.

This chain joins TRBV5-1 and TRBJ1-4, with 7 bases lining up with TRBD1. This CDR3 comprises 14 residues. V trimming: 3 bases; J trimming: 3 bases; junction bases outside the gene matches: 2. Germline V gives CDR1 SGHRS, CDR2 YFSETQ. CDR3 DNA sequence: TGCGCCAGCAGCTATGGACAGGCTAATGAAAAACTGTTTTTT. It codes for CASSYGQANEKLFF.

The gene calls are TRBV28 and TRBJ1-5; perhaps TRBD1 as D (6 bases). V was trimmed by 4 bases and J by 3 bases, leaving 10 bases between them. Germline assignment: CDR1 MDHEN and CDR2 SYDVKM. The CDR3 runs 14 residues. CDR3 amino acids: CASSSGQDNQPQHF. CDR3 nucleotides: TGTGCCAGCAGTTCGGGACAAGACAATCAGCCCCAGCATTTT.

The gene calls are TRBV11-2 and TRBJ2-7; D remains unclear. The germline CDR1 and CDR2 sequences are SGHAT and FQNNGV. V shed 3 bases and J shed 2 bases, with 5 bases lying between them. This CDR3 is 12 amino acids long. CDR3 region: CASSFPPYEQYF. The CDR3 nucleotides read TGTGCCAGCAGCTTCCCCCCCTACGAGCAGTACTTC.

This chain connects TRBV18 to TRBJ2-1, with D possibly called TRBD1 or TRBD2 (5 bases each). V was shortened by 6 bases and J by 8 bases, with 17 bases between the two germline ends. Germline V gene data show CDR1 as KGHSH and CDR2 as LQKENI. The CDR3 runs to 14 residues. The CDR3 DNA is TGTGCCAGCTCCCCGTGGTTGGGGGAAGATGAGCAGTTCTTC. Translation: CASSPWLGEDEQFF.

The rearrangement joins TRBV3-1 (or the pseudogene TRBV3-2) to TRBJ2-1; tentatively, D is TRBD1 (6 bases). The CDR3 consists of 20 residues. The germline CDR1 and CDR2 sequences are LGHDT and YNNKEL (reference sequence). The V gene lost 0 bases and the J gene lost 0 bases, with 21 bases spanning the gap. DNA for the CDR3: TGTGCCAGCAGCCAAGATTTGGGGGCTCGACCCCAAAGCTCCTACAATGAGCAGTTCTTC. Translating it yields CASSQDLGARPQSSYNEQFF.

The rearrangement uses TRBV6-5 and TRBJ2-2; possibly TRBD2 for D (5 bases). CDR3 length equals 12 residues. CDR1 and CDR2 from the germline V gene are MNHEY and SVGAGI. The CDR3 DNA follows: TGTGAACGAGGGAGAGACACCGGGGAGCTGTTTTTT. Protein product: CERGRDTGELFF.

This clone was observed a handful of times. The chain combines TRBV6-1 with TRBJ2-4; D might be TRBD2 (5 bases). V was trimmed by 2 bases and J by 6 bases, leaving 11 bases between them. CDR1 and CDR2 (germline): MNHNS, SASEGT. The CDR3 is 14 residues long. CDR3 protein: CASSEKSEGNIQYF. The CDR3 DNA reads TGTGCCAGCAGTGAAAAGTCAGAGGGAAACATTCAGTACTTC.

CDR3 protein: CTTRGGAGNTIYF. The DNA for the CDR3 is TGTACCACGAGGGGGGGGGCTGGAAACACCATATATTTT. The V and J genes are TRBV28 and TRBJ1-3, with D tentatively TRBD1 (6 bases). Germline CDR1 reads MDHEN; CDR2 reads SYDVKM. This CDR3 is built from 13 residues.

The chain is built from TRBV2 and TRBJ1-2, with D maybe TRBD1 (5 bases). The CDR3 runs to 14 residues. The ends were cut back, 6 bases at V and 1 base at J, with 12 bases in the middle. Germline V gene data show CDR1 as SNHLY and CDR2 as FYNNEI. This chain's CDR3 is CASRQQVFNYGYTF. As DNA, the CDR3 is TGTGCCAGCAGGCAACAGGTCTTTAACTATGGCTACACCTTC.

The chain combines TRBV3-1 (or the pseudogene TRBV3-2) with TRBJ2-7, with D possibly being TRBD1 (5 bases). This CDR3 contains 15 residues. Germline loops: CDR1 LGHDT, CDR2 YNNKEL (reference sequence). V gave up 0 bases and J gave up 0 bases, with 9 bases separating them. As DNA, the CDR3 is TGTGCCAGCAGCCAAGATGGGGCATACTCCTACGAGCAGTACTTC. Amino acid sequence: CASSQDGAYSYEQYF.

The V and J genes are TRBV30 and TRBJ2-6; no clear D. V lost 2 bases and J 0 bases, leaving 2 bases between the germline ends. From germline, CDR1 is GTSNPN and CDR2 SVGIG (reference sequence). The CDR3 has 13 amino acids. In nucleotides, the CDR3 is TGTGCCTGGAGTCCCTCTGGGGCCAACGTCCTGACTTTC. Amino acid sequence: CAWSPSGANVLTF.

This rearrangement joins TRBV6-1 to TRBJ1-2; D might be TRBD1 (6 bases). Per the germline V gene, CDR1 is MNHNS and CDR2 is SASEGT. The ends were cut back, 0 bases at V and 7 bases at J, with 15 bases in the middle. There are 15 residues in the CDR3. The CDR3: CASSEALGGAGGYTF. CDR3 in DNA: TGTGCCAGCAGTGAAGCGCTCGGGGGCGCGGGTGGCTACACCTTC.

The V and J genes are TRBV7-9 and TRBJ2-3; D not resolved. Deletions cut 3 bases from V and 4 bases from J, with 5 bases between. Germline CDR1 reads SEHNR; CDR2 reads FQNEAQ (reference sequence). The CDR3 runs 12 residues. In DNA form, the CDR3 reads TGTGCCAGCAGCTTGGCCCCAGATACGCAGTATTTT. Translating it yields CASSLAPDTQYF.

This chain links TRBV27 with TRBJ2-3; 7 nucleotides align to TRBD2. The CDR3 loop spans 11 amino acids. V lost 7 bases to trimming and J lost 7 bases; unmatched junction nucleotides: 2. The germline CDR1 and CDR2 sequences are MNHEY and SMNVEV (reference sequence). CDR3 DNA: TGTGCCAGCAAAGCGGGGAATACGCAGTATTTT. This gives the protein CASKAGNTQYF.

The chain couples TRBV7-9 to TRBJ2-7; a possible D gene is TRBD1 (5 bases). Per the germline V gene, CDR1 is SEHNR and CDR2 is FQNEAQ (reference sequence). This CDR3 spans 16 amino acids. Trimming removed 5 bases at V and 3 bases at J, with 20 bases between. CDR3 loop: CASSRHLREIVYEQYF. The DNA of the CDR3 is TGTGCCAGCAGCCGCCACCTCAGGGAAATTGTCTACGAGCAGTACTTC.

The chain links TRBV28 to TRBJ2-1, with 8 bases matching TRBD2. CDR1 MDHEN and CDR2 SYDVKM come from the germline V gene. V gave up 7 bases and J gave up 2 bases; unmatched junction bases: 1. The CDR3 extends over 13 amino acids. CDR3 residues: CASKAGAYNEQFF. The CDR3 DNA follows: TGTGCCAGCAAAGCGGGAGCCTACAATGAGCAGTTCTTC.

The rearrangement uses TRBV19 and TRBJ2-5; D gene ambiguous. The germline V gene has CDR1 LNHDA and CDR2 SQIVND (reference sequence). V lost 5 bases, J lost 4 bases, and 5 bases lay in between. This CDR3 spans 11 amino acids. CDR3 loop: CASSVGETQYF. The CDR3 coding sequence is TGTGCCAGTAGTGTGGGAGAGACCCAGTACTTC.

V is TRBV5-6 and J is TRBJ2-7; D could derive from TRBD1 or TRBD2 (7 bases each). The germline V gene has CDR1 SGHDT and CDR2 YYEEEE. V lost 1 base to trimming and J lost 4 bases, with 15 bases between them. The CDR3 is made up of 15 amino acids. CDR3 residues: CASSLYRGGMYEQYF. The CDR3 DNA sequence: TGTGCCAGCAGCTTGTACAGGGGAGGGATGTACGAGCAGTACTTC.

The genes are TRBV28 and TRBJ2-3, with 8 bases fitting TRBD2. The length of the CDR3 is 14 residues. CDR1 is MDHEN, CDR2 SYDVKM, per germline. The V segment lost 6 bases and the J segment 6 bases; nucleotides outside the gene matches: 8. The CDR3 sequence is CASRGAGESDTQYF. The CDR3 DNA follows: TGTGCCAGCAGGGGAGCGGGAGAATCGGATACGCAGTATTTT.

J is TRBJ1-4 and V is TRBV2, with a possible D match to TRBD1 (6 bases). V gave up 5 bases and J gave up 4 bases, with 14 bases separating them. Germline loops: CDR1 SNHLY, CDR2 FYNNEI. This CDR3 comprises 15 residues. Written as DNA, the CDR3 is TGTGCCAGCAGTCCCGACAGGATTTTTAATGAAAAACTGTTTTTT. Protein: CASSPDRIFNEKLFF.